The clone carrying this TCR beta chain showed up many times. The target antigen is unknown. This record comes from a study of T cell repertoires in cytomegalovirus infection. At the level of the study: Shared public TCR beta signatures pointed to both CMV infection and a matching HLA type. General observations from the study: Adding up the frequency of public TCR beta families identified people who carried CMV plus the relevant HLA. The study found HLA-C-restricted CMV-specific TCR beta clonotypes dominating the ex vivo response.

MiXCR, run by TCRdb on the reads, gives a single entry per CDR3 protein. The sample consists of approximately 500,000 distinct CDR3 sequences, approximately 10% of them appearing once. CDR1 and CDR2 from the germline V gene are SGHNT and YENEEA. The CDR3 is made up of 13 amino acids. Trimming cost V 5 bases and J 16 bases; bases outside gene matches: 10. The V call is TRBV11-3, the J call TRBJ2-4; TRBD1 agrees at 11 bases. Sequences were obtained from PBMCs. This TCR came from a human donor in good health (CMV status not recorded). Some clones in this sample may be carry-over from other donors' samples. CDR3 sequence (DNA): TGTGCCAGCAGCCGCGGGACAGGGGGTAATCTTTACTTC. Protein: CASSRGTGGNLYF.